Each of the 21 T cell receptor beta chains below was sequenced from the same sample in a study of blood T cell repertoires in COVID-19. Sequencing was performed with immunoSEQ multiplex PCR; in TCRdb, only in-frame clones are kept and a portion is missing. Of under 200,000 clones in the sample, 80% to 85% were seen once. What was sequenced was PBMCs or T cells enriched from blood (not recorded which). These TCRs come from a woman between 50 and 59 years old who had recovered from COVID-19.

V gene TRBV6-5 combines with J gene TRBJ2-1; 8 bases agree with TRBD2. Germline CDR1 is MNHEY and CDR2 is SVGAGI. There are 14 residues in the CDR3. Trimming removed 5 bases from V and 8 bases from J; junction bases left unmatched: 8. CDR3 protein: CASSPGTSFDEQFF. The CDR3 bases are TGTGCCAGCAGTCCCGGGACTAGTTTCGATGAGCAGTTCTTC.

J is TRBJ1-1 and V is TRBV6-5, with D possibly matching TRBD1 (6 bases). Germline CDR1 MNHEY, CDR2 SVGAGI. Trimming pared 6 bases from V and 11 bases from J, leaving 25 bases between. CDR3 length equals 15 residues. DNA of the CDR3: TGTGCCAGCAGGGTTGGGGAGAGAACAGGGTCGGGGGCTTTCTTT. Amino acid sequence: CASRVGERTGSGAFF.

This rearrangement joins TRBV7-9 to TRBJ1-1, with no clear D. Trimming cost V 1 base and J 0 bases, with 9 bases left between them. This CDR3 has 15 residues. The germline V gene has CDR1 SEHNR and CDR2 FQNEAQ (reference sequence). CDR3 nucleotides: TGTGCCAGCAGCTTAGACAGACGGATGAACACTGAAGCTTTCTTT. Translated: CASSLDRRMNTEAFF.

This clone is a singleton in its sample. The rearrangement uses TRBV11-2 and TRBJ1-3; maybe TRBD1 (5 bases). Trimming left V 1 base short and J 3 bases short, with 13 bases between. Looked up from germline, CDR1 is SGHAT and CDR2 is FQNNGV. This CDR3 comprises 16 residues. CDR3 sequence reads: CASSLGPTGGGNTIYF. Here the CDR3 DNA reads TGTGCCAGCAGCTTAGGTCCCACAGGCGGTGGAAACACCATATATTTT.

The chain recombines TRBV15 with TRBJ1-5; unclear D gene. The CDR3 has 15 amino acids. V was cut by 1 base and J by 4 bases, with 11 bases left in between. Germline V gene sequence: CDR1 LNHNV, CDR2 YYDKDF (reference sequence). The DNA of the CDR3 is TGTGCCACCAGCAGAGCCGAGAGTCTGAATCAGCCCCAGCATTTT. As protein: CATSRAESLNQPQHF.

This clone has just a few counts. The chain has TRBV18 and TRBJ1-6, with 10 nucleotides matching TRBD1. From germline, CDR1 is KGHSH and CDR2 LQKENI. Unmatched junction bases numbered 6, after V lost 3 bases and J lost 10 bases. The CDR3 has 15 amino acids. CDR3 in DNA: TGTGCCAGCTCACCGCAAGGGGACAGGGGCTCACCCCTCCACTTT. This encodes CASSPQGDRGSPLHF. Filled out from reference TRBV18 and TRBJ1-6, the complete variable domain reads NAGVMQNPRHLVRRRGQEARLRCSPMKGHSHVYWYRQLPEEGLKFMVYLQKENIIDESGMPKERFSAEFPKEGPSILRIQQVVRGDSAAYFCASSPQGDRGSPLHFGNGTRLTVT.

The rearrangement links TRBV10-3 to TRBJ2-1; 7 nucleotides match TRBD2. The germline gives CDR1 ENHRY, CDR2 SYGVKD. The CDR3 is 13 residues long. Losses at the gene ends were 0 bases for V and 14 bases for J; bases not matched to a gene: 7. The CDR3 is CAISESDGRFEFF. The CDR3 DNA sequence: TGTGCCATCAGTGAGTCGGACGGGAGGTTTGAGTTCTTC.

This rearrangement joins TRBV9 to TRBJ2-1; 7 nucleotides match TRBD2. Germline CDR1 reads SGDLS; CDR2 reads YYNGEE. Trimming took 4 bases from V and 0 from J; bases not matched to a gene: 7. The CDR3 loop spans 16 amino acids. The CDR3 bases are TGTGCCAGCAGCCCTCAACTAGCGTACTCCTACAATGAGCAGTTCTTC. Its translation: CASSPQLAYSYNEQFF.

The CDR3 bases are TGTGCCAGCTCGAGACAGGGAAGCTATGGCTACACCTTC. Translated, it gives CASSRQGSYGYTF. The rearrangement links TRBV9 to TRBJ1-2; 7 nucleotides align to TRBD1. V trimming: 7 bases; J trimming: 4 bases; junction bases outside the gene matches: 7. This CDR3 contains 13 residues. Germline-derived CDR1 and CDR2 are SGDLS and YYNGEE.

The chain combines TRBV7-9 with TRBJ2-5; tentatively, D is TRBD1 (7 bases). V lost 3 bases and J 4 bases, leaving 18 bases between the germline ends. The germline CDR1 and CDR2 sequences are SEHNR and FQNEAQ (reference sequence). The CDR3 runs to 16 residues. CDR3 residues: CASSLRAQGGLETQYF. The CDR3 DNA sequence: TGTGCCAGCAGCTTGAGAGCGCAGGGGGGATTAGAGACCCAGTACTTC.

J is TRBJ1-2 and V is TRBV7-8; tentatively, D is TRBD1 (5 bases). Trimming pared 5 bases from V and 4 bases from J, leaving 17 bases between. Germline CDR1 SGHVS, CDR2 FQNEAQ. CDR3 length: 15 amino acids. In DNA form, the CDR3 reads TGTGCCAGCAGCCCAGGCCATGGGGGAGGCTATGGCTACACCTTC. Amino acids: CASSPGHGGGYGYTF.

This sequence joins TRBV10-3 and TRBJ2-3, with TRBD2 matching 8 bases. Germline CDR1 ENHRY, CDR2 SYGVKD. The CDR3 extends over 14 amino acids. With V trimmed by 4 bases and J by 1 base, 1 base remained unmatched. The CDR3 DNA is TGTGCCATCAGTGCGACTAGCGGCACAGATACGCAGTATTTT. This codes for CAISATSGTDTQYF.

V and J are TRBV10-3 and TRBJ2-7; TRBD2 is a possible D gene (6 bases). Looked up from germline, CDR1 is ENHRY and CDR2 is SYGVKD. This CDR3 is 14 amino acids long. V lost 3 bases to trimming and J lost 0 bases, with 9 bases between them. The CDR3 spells CAISDLASSYEQYF. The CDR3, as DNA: TGTGCCATCAGTGACCTAGCGAGCTCCTACGAGCAGTACTTC.

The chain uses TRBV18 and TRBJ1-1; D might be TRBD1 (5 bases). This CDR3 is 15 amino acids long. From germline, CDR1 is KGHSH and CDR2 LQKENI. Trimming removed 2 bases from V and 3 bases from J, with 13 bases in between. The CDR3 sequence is CASSPRGPPDTEAFF. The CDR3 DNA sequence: TGTGCCAGCTCACCAAGGGGTCCCCCGGACACTGAAGCTTTCTTT.

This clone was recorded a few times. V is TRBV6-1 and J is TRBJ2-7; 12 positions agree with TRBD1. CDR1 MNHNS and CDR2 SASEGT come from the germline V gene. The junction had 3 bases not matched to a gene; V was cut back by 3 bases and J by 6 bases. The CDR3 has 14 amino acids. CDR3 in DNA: TGTGCCAGCAGTGACCGGGACAGGGGGCGCGAGCAGTACTTC. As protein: CASSDRDRGREQYF.

The CDR3 here is CASSRGDTGSGQPQHF. CDR3 nucleotide sequence: TGTGCCAGTAGCCGGGGGGATACAGGGTCAGGTCAGCCCCAGCATTTT. The chain recombines TRBV19 with TRBJ1-5; TRBD1 is a possible D gene (6 bases). CDR3 size: 16 residues. The V end lost 6 bases, the J end lost 6 bases, and 21 bases lay between the germline ends. The germline CDR1 and CDR2 sequences are LNHDA and SQIVND (reference sequence).

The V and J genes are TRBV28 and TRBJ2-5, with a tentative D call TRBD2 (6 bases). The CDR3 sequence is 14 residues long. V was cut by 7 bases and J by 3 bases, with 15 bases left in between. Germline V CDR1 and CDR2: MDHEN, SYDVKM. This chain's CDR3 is CASTEGSVKETQYF. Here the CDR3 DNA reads TGTGCCAGCACGGAGGGCTCGGTCAAAGAGACCCAGTACTTC.

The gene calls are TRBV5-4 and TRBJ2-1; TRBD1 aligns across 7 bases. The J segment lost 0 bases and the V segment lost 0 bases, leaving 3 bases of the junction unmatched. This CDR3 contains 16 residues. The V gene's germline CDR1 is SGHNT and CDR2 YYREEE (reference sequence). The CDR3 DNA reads TGTGCCAGCAGCTTGGCCAGGGGGAGCTCCTACAATGAGCAGTTCTTC. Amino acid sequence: CASSLARGSSYNEQFF.

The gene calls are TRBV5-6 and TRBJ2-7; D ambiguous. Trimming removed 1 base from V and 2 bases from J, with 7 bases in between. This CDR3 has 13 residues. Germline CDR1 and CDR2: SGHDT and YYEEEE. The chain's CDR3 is CASSLLTTYEQYF. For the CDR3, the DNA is TGTGCCAGCAGCTTGTTAACTACCTACGAGCAGTACTTC.

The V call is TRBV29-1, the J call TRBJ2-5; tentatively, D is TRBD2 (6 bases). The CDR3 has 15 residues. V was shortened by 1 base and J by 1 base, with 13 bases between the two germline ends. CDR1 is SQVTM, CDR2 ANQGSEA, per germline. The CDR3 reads CSVEGGITPQETQYF. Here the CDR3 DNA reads TGCAGCGTTGAAGGCGGGATAACCCCCCAAGAGACCCAGTACTTC.

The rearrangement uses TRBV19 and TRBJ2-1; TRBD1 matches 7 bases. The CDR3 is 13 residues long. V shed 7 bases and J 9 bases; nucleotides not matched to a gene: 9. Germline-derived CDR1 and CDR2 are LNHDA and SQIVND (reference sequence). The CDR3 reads CASTTPHRGEQFF. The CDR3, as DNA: TGTGCCAGTACTACCCCTCACAGGGGTGAGCAGTTCTTC.